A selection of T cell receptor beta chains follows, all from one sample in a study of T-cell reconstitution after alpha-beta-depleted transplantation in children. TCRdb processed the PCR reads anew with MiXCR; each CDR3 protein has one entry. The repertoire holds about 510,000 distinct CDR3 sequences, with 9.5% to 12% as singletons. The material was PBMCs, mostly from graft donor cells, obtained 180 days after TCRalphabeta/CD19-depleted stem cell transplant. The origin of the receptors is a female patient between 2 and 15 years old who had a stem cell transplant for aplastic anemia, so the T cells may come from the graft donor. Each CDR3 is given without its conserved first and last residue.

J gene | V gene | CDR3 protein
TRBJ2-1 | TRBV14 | ASSQDRGRGNEQF
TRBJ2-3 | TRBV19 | ASSSRDRRLDTHY
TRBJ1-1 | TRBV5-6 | ASSAHGVTEAF
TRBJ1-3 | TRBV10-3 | AISDTGISGNTIY
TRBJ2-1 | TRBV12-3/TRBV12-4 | ASTRTGEQF
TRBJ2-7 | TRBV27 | ASSPKGDVFRAGGPYEQY
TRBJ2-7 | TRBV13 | ASSLEYEGGEQY
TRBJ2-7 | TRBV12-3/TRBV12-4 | ASSYPLRGFSYEQY
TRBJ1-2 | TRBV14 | ASSQHAGTGDYGYT
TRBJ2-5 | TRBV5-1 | ASSSGQGQTYQETQY
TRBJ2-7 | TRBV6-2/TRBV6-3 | ASSYLGLAYEQY
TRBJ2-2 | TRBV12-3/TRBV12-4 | ASNQREAGELF
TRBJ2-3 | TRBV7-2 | ASSLGPTRFSQY
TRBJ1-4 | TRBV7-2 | ASSLAGWGEKLF
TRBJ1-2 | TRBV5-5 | ASSLQGQLNYGYT
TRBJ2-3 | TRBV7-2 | ASSLMTGSWTDTQY
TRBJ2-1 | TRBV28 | ASRAEGSYNEQF
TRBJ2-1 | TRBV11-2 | ASSQLAGGFDEQF
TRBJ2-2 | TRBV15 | ATSPPPRTSGPRELF
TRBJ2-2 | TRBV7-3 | ASSFEDSYTGELF
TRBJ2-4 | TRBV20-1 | SATRRTPAKNIQY
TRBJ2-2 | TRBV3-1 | ASSRLAGVTGELF
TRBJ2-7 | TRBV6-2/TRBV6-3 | ASSLLAGGTYEQY
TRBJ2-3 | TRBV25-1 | ATSGGQPTDTQY
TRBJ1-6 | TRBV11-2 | ASSLSFHPLH
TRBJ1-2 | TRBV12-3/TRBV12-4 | ASSLNSAANGYYGYT
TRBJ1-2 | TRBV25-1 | ASSEVRGLGYGYT
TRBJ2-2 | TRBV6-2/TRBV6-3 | AGQGLAGELF
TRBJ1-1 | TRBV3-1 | ASSQARAGAEAF
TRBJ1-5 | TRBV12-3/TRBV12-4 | ASSLARYSNQPQH
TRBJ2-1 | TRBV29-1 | SDGPPAGDEEDEQF
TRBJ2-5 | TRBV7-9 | ASSPRALYQETQY
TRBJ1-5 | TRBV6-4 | ASSDVRTVSNQPQH
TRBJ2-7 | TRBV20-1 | SAWCSPGQEPTRPYEQY
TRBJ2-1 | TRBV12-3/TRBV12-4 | ASTAGTSFVHEQF
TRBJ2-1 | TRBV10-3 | AISGDLGDEQF
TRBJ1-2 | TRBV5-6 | ASSFLRGQYGYT
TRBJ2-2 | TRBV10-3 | ATQSGHRFLELF
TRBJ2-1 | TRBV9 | ASSGGHRGDEQF
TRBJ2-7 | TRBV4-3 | ASSHSGTTTYEQY
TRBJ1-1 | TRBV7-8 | ASSSRQGLIAEAF
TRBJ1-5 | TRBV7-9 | ASSLAGEGSNQPQH
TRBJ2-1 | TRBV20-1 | SALSGSSYNEQF
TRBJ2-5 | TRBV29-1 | SVEGVGETQY
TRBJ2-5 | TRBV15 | ATSRDLGPRRETQY
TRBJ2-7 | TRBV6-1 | ASSISQGAVYEQY
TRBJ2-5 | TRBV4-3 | ASSQDGVAETQY
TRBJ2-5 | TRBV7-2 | ASGASTKETQY